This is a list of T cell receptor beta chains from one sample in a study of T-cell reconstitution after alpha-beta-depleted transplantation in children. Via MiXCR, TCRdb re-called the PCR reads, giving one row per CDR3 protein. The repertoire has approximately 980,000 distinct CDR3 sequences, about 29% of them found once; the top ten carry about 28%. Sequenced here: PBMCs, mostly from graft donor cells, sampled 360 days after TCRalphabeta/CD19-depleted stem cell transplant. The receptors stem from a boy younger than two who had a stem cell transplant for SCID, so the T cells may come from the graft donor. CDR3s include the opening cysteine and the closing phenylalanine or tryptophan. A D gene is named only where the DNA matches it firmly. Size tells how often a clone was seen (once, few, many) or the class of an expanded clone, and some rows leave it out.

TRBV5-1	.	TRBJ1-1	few	CASSLVPGVRNTEAFF	TGCGCCAGCAGCTTGGTCCCAGGGGTACGGAACACTGAAGCTTTCTTT
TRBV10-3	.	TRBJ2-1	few	CAISSVGRDEQFF	TGTGCCATCAGCTCCGTAGGGCGGGATGAGCAGTTCTTC
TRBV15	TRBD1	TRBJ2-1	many	CATSTGTGTNNEQFF	TGTGCCACCAGCACCGGGACAGGGACAAACAATGAGCAGTTCTTC
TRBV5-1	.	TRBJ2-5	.	CASSWNPGAMGETQYF	TGCGCCAGCAGCTGGAACCCCGGGGCTATGGGAGAGACCCAGTACTTC
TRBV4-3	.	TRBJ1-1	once	CASSRDTLQGMNTEAFF	TGCGCCAGCAGCCGAGATACTCTACAGGGTATGAACACTGAAGCTTTCTTT
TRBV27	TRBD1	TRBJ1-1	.	CASRTRTGWNTEAFF	TGTGCCAGCAGAACTCGGACAGGGTGGAACACTGAAGCTTTCTTT
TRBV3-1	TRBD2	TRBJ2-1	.	CASSQLPAGVSYNEQFF	TGTGCCAGCAGCCAACTCCCAGCGGGGGTATCCTACAATGAGCAGTTCTTC
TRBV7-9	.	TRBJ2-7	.	CASSHRSHGTWAYEQYF	TGTGCCAGCAGTCACCGCTCCCACGGCACCTGGGCCTACGAGCAGTACTTC
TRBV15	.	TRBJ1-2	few	CATSADNYGYTF	TGTGCCACCAGTGCAGATAACTATGGCTACACCTTC
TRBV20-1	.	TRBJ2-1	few	CSGVGEYNEQFF	TGCAGTGGGGTTGGGGAATACAATGAGCAGTTCTTC
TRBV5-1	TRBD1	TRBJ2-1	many	CASSSDRGYNEQFF	TGCGCCAGCAGCTCCGACAGGGGCTACAATGAGCAGTTCTTC
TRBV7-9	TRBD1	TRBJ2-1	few	CASSSYRGRTEQFF	TGTGCCAGCAGCTCGTACAGGGGGAGGACTGAGCAGTTCTTC
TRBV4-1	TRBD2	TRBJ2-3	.	CASSQLAGGLSTDTQYF	TGCGCCAGCAGCCAACTAGCGGGGGGGCTAAGCACAGATACGCAGTATTTT
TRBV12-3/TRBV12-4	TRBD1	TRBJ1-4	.	CASSRGQGSEKLFF	TGTGCCAGCAGCCGGGGACAGGGGAGCGAAAAACTGTTTTTT
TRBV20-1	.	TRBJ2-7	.	CSASWASYEQYF	TGCAGTGCTAGTTGGGCCTCCTACGAGCAGTACTTC
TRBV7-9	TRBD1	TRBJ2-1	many	CAKTGVKDNEQFF	TGTGCCAAGACAGGGGTTAAGGACAATGAGCAGTTCTTC
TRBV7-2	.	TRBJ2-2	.	CASTLLSNTGELFF	TGTGCCAGCACCCTCCTATCGAACACCGGGGAGCTGTTTTTT
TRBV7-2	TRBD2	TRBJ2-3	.	CASSQKASGGATDTQYF	TGTGCCAGCAGCCAAAAAGCTAGCGGGGGGGCCACAGATACGCAGTATTTT
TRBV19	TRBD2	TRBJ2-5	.	CASSPRGVYQETQYF	TGTGCCAGTAGTCCCCGGGGGGTGTACCAAGAGACCCAGTACTTC
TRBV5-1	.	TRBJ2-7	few	CASSLVWGGEQYF	TGCGCCAGCAGCTTGGTCTGGGGAGGCGAGCAGTACTTC
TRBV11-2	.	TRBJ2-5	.	CASSQTAETQYF	TGTGCCAGCAGCCAGACTGCAGAGACCCAGTACTTC
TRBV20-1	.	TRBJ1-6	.	CSARDEIRALHF	TGCAGTGCTAGAGACGAGATTCGGGCCCTCCACTTT
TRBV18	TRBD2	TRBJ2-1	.	CASSRLASGFYNEQFF	TGTGCCAGCTCAAGGCTGGCTAGCGGATTCTACAATGAGCAGTTCTTC
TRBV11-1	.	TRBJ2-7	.	CASSQTIDYEQYF	TGTGCCAGCAGCCAAACCATAGATTACGAGCAGTACTTC
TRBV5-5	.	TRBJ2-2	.	CASSGGTWNTGELFF	TGTGCCAGCAGCGGCGGGACATGGAACACCGGGGAGCTGTTTTTT
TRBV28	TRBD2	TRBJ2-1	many	CASSPRLANPNEQFF	TGTGCCAGCAGTCCCAGACTAGCGAACCCCAATGAGCAGTTCTTC
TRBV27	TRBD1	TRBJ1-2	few	CASSLSAGGYGYTF	TGTGCCAGCAGTTTATCGGCAGGGGGCTATGGCTACACCTTC
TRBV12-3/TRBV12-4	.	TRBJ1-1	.	CATLGGRERAFF	TGTGCCACCCTTGGGGGCAGGGAAAGAGCTTTCTTT
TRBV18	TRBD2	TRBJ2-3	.	CASSRSGGGADTQYF	TGTGCCAGCTCACGAAGCGGGGGGGGAGCAGATACGCAGTATTTT
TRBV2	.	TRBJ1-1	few	CASNGGELGEAFF	TGTGCCAGCAACGGGGGAGAGTTGGGTGAAGCTTTCTTT
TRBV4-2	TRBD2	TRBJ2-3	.	CASSQPTSGGDTQYF	TGTGCCAGCAGCCAACCCACTAGCGGGGGAGATACGCAGTATTTT
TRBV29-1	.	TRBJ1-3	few	CSVEGPGNTIYF	TGCAGCGTTGAGGGCCCTGGAAACACCATATATTTT
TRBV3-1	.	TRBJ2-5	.	CASSQVLSADEYQETQYF	TGTGCCAGCAGCCAGGTACTATCAGCCGACGAGTACCAAGAGACCCAGTACTTC
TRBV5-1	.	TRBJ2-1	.	CASSPRGLTYNEQFF	TGCGCCAGCAGCCCGCGGGGACTCACCTACAATGAGCAGTTCTTC
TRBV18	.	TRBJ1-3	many	CASSRSSSGNTIYF	TGTGCCAGCTCACGTTCCTCCTCTGGAAACACCATATATTTT
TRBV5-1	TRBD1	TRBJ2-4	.	CASSLGRTGGVWANIQYF	TGCGCCAGCAGCTTGGGCAGGACAGGGGGAGTCTGGGCAAACATTCAGTACTTC
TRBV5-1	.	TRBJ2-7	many	CASSLGVAYEQYF	TGTGCCAGCAGTTTAGGGGTAGCCTACGAGCAGTACTTC
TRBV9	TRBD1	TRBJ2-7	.	CASSEGDRVIYEQYF	TGTGCCAGCAGCGAGGGGGACAGGGTCATCTACGAGCAGTACTTC
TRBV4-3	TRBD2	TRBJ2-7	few	CASSQEGLAAYEQYF	TGCGCCAGCAGCCAAGAGGGACTAGCGGCGTACGAGCAGTACTTC
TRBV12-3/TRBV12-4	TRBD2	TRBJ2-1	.	CASREAGGPYNEQFF	TGTGCCAGCAGGGAAGCGGGGGGGCCCTACAATGAGCAGTTCTTC
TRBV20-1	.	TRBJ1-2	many	CSATERGGYGYTF	TGCAGTGCGACAGAACGGGGAGGCTATGGCTACACCTTC
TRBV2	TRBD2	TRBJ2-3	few	CASSERGSGGSRDTQYF	TGTGCCAGCAGTGAACGTGGGAGCGGGGGGAGCAGGGATACGCAGTATTTT
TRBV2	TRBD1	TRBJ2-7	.	CASSPTGWGQGDEQYF	TGTGCCAGCAGCCCTACGGGGTGGGGGCAGGGGGACGAGCAGTACTTC
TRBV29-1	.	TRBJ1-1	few	CSVSGPKNTEAFF	TGCAGCGTTTCGGGGCCCAAGAACACTGAAGCTTTCTTT
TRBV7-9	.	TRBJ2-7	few	CASMVLPGYEQYF	TGTGCCAGCATGGTTTTACCTGGCTACGAGCAGTACTTC